Listed below are T cell receptor beta chains from one sample, sequenced in a study of blood T cells in healthy people across ages. TCRdb re-called the 5' RACE reads through MiXCR, storing one row per CDR3 protein. The repertoire has about 1.5 million distinct CDR3 sequences, about 43% of them found once; the top ten carry 7.9%. Sequencing was carried out using blood. Receptors were obtained from a young woman in good health. The CDR3 runs from the conserved cysteine through the conserved F or W. The D gene is left open where the match is weak. Rows give clone size only sometimes, using once, few, many, or a class for an expanded clone.

j_gene,abundance,d_gene,v_gene,CDR3nt,CDR3aa
TRBJ2-7,few,NA,TRBV6-5,TGTGCCAGCAGTTACTCCCGTGCAGGGGGGTTGTACGAGCAGTACTTC,CASSYSRAGGLYEQYF
TRBJ2-3,NA,TRBD1,TRBV10-2,TGCGCCAGCAGTGAACAGGGGGCCCAGACAGATACGCAGTATTTT,CASSEQGAQTDTQYF
TRBJ2-5,NA,NA,TRBV11-2,TGTGCCAGCAGCTTAGATGGCGCAGCGCAAGAGACCCAGTACTTC,CASSLDGAAQETQYF
TRBJ2-7,few,NA,TRBV6-5,TGTGCCAGCAGTTATTCTGAGGCCCGAGGACTCTACGAGCAGTACTTC,CASSYSEARGLYEQYF
TRBJ2-1,NA,TRBD2,TRBV7-9,TGTGCCAGCAGCCGTGGACTAGCGGACGCGGGAGAGCAGTTCTTC,CASSRGLADAGEQFF
TRBJ2-5,NA,NA,TRBV28,TGTGCCAGCTGTTCGGCGCGGGTCCTTGAGACCCAGTACTTC,CASCSARVLETQYF
TRBJ2-3,few,TRBD2,TRBV12-3/TRBV12-4,TGTGCCAGCAGTGAACTAGCGGGAGTGGGAGATACGCAGTATTTT,CASSELAGVGDTQYF
TRBJ2-7,NA,NA,TRBV30,TGTGCCTGGAGTCCCCAACAGGTCGAGCAGTACTTC,CAWSPQQVEQYF
TRBJ2-7,many,NA,TRBV10-2,TGCGCCAGCAGTGACCTCAGCTCCTACGAGCAGTACTTC,CASSDLSSYEQYF
TRBJ1-1,NA,TRBD1,TRBV7-9,TGTGCCAGTAAACCACAGGGGGAAGCTTTCTTT,CASKPQGEAFF
TRBJ2-5,NA,NA,TRBV2,TGTGCCAGCAGCTTGACAGAGTACGCAGAGACCCAGTACTTC,CASSLTEYAETQYF
TRBJ2-1,few,NA,TRBV6-2/TRBV6-3,TGTGCCAGCAGTTCGAGTCCAATTGAGCAGTTCTTC,CASSSSPIEQFF
TRBJ2-1,few,NA,TRBV5-1,TGCGCCAGCAGCTCGCCGCTTGGGGGACTCGGGCATGAGCAGTTCTTC,CASSSPLGGLGHEQFF
TRBJ2-1,NA,NA,TRBV9,TGTGCCAGCATGGGGGGCGGCACCTACAATGAGCAGTTCTTC,CASMGGGTYNEQFF
TRBJ2-3,NA,NA,TRBV28,TGTGCCAGCAGTTTCGGACTACCCCCGATAAGCACAGATACGCAGTATTTT,CASSFGLPPISTDTQYF
TRBJ2-5,NA,NA,TRBV3-1,TGTGCCAGCAGCCTCCCGTGGCGTCGGGAGACCCAGTACTTC,CASSLPWRRETQYF
TRBJ2-3,NA,TRBD2,TRBV12-3/TRBV12-4,TGTGCCAGCAGTCCCCATAGCGGGGGCCGGGGAGATACGCAGTATTTT,CASSPHSGGRGDTQYF
TRBJ2-2,NA,TRBD2,TRBV24-1,TGTGCCACCGAGCAGCGGGGGGTGAACACCGGGGAGCTGTTTTTT,CATEQRGVNTGELFF
TRBJ1-1,NA,NA,TRBV20-1,TGCAGTGCTAGAGAGTTTTCCGCTGAAGCTTTCTTT,CSAREFSAEAFF
TRBJ2-3,many,TRBD2,TRBV20-1,TGCAGTGCTAACGGACTAGCGGGAGCGACAGATACGCAGTATTTT,CSANGLAGATDTQYF
TRBJ2-1,few,TRBD2,TRBV12-3/TRBV12-4,TGTGCCAGCAGCCGACTAGCGGAAACTGACAATGAGCAGTTCTTC,CASSRLAETDNEQFF
TRBJ2-1,NA,NA,TRBV12-3/TRBV12-4,TGTGCCAGCAGTGCCGTACAGGGTATCGGCGAGCAGTTCTTC,CASSAVQGIGEQFF
TRBJ1-5,NA,NA,TRBV3-1,TGTGCCAGCAGCCAAGAAACGGGACGGCCCCAGCATTTT,CASSQETGRPQHF
TRBJ2-5,few,NA,TRBV29-1,TGCAGCGTTGAAGATCTTCAGCAGGGGCCCCAGCATGAGCAGTACTTC,CSVEDLQQGPQHEQYF
TRBJ2-1,few,NA,TRBV7-3,TGTGCCAGCAGCTCCAGTTTCTACAATGAGCAGTTCTTC,CASSSSFYNEQFF
TRBJ1-5,NA,NA,TRBV27,TGTGCCAGCAGTAGGACGGTAGGAGGTAATCAGCCCCAGCATTTT,CASSRTVGGNQPQHF
TRBJ2-7,NA,TRBD1,TRBV20-1,TGCAGTGCTAGAACCGGGACAGTCGCCTACAATGAGCAGTACTTC,CSARTGTVAYNEQYF
TRBJ1-4,NA,NA,TRBV28,TGTGCCAGCAGTTTACGAGGGGGACTATCCGAAAAACTGTTTTTT,CASSLRGGLSEKLFF
TRBJ1-4,few,NA,TRBV3-1,TGTGCCAGCAGCTGGGGGACTACTAATGAAAAACTGTTTTTT,CASSWGTTNEKLFF
TRBJ2-7,few,NA,TRBV27,TGTGCCAGCAGTTTAGCAGCGTTCTCCTACGAGCAGTACTTC,CASSLAAFSYEQYF
TRBJ2-7,NA,NA,TRBV27,TGTGCCAGCAGTTTAACACCTCAGGGGGAGCAGTACTTC,CASSLTPQGEQYF
TRBJ2-7,NA,NA,TRBV5-1,TGCGCCAGCAGCCCAAGGGACCGAAACCGCTACAATGAGCAGTACTTC,CASSPRDRNRYNEQYF
TRBJ1-2,NA,NA,TRBV21-1,TGTGCCAGCAGCAAAATGCACAGGGGCTATGGCTACACCTTC,CASSKMHRGYGYTF
TRBJ2-5,NA,NA,TRBV5-6,TGTGCCAGCAGCCCGGCGGTGAATAGGGAGACCCAGTACTTC,CASSPAVNRETQYF
TRBJ2-7,NA,TRBD1,TRBV27,TGTGCCAGCAGTTTATCCCGACAGGGGGCAAATGAGCAGTACTTC,CASSLSRQGANEQYF
TRBJ2-3,NA,NA,TRBV11-3,TGTGCCAGCAGCTTAGTAGGAGGGGAAGCAGATACGCAGTATTTT,CASSLVGGEADTQYF
TRBJ1-4,NA,TRBD1,TRBV10-2,TGCGCCAGCAGTGAGTCAAACAGGGGCGCAACTAATGAAAAACTGTTTTTT,CASSESNRGATNEKLFF
TRBJ2-7,NA,NA,TRBV18,TGTGCCAGCTCCCAGGGGCCCAATGAGCAGTACTTC,CASSQGPNEQYF